This TCR beta chain was obtained from a study of spatial heterogeneity in lung cancer. The time point denotes: sample taken at primary tumor resection. Unsorted whole RNA from tumor, nontumor lung or frozen PBMC underwent sequencing. This CDR3 has 14 residues. Trimming stripped 5 bases from V and 6 bases from J, with 14 bases between. Per the germline V gene, CDR1 is SGHTA and CDR2 is FQGNSA. This clonotype occurred a few times. Every individual TCR cDNA molecule carried its own unique molecular identifier, which allowed correction of PCR and sequencing errors. In TCRdb, the 5' RACE reads were re-called with MiXCR into one record per CDR3 protein. The repertoire has some 47,000 distinct CDR3 sequences, about 7.6% of them found once; the top ten carry approximately 13%.

The sequencing here drew on PBMCs, taken at surgery. The genes are TRBV7-2 and TRBJ1-5; no clear D. The source is a female donor with early-stage non-small cell lung cancer. The CDR3 region is CASSPYSGFQPQHF. The CDR3 DNA is TGTGCCAGCAGCCCGTATTCGGGATTTCAGCCCCAGCATTTT.